Below are 17 T cell receptor beta chains sequenced from a single sample in a study of blood T cell repertoires in COVID-19. The data were produced by immunoSEQ multiplex PCR, yet TCRdb's version contains in-frame clones alone and is incomplete. The data hold approximately 260,000 clones, with roughly four fifths observed a single time. The sample taken for sequencing was PBMCs or T cells enriched from blood (not recorded which). These receptors originate from a man in his thirties or forties with acute COVID-19.

The gene calls are TRBV15 and TRBJ2-3; TRBD1 matches 9 bases. The V gene's germline CDR1 is LNHNV and CDR2 YYDKDF (reference sequence). After removal of 4 bases from V and 5 bases from J, the junction contained 7 bases not matched to a gene. This CDR3 spans 15 amino acids. CDR3 sequence (DNA): TGTGCCACCAGCAACTACAGGGGGCGAGGAGATACGCAGTATTTT. Translated, it gives CATSNYRGRGDTQYF.

The rearrangement links TRBV29-1 to TRBJ2-1; TRBD1 agrees at 10 bases. The germline V gene has CDR1 SQVTM and CDR2 ANQGSEA. The CDR3 loop spans 16 amino acids. V shed 5 bases and J 2 bases; nucleotides not matched to a gene: 9. The CDR3 sequence is CSVQGETGGAYNEQFF. CDR3 bases: TGCAGCGTTCAAGGGGAGACAGGGGGCGCCTACAATGAGCAGTTCTTC.

This rearrangement joins TRBV6-5 to TRBJ1-1; unclear D gene. Trimming shortened V by 10 bases and J by 2 bases, and 11 bases separated the two germline ends. Germline CDR1 MNHEY, CDR2 SVGAGI. The CDR3 totals 12 residues. The CDR3 protein is CATRGGNTEAFF. The CDR3 DNA sequence: TGTGCCACCCGGGGAGGCAACACTGAAGCTTTCTTT.

The chain employs TRBV7-9 and TRBJ2-3; the match to TRBD1 covers 8 bases. Germline CDR1 and CDR2: SEHNR and FQNEAQ (reference sequence). The junction had 7 bases not matched to a gene; V was cut back by 5 bases and J by 3 bases. The CDR3 consists of 15 residues. Written as DNA, the CDR3 is TGTGCCAGCAGCCCCCGGACAGGGCCAACAGATACGCAGTATTTT. This gives the protein CASSPRTGPTDTQYF. The complete variable domain, with remaining parts taken from reference TRBV7-9 and TRBJ2-3, reads DTGVSQNPRHKITKRGQNVTFRCDPISEHNRLYWYRQTLGQGPEFLTYFQNEAQLEKSRLLSDRFSAERPKGSFSTLEIQRTEQGDSAMYLCASSPRTGPTDTQYFGPGTRLTVL.

The chain has TRBV5-4 and TRBJ2-1; D is ambiguous. This CDR3 spans 14 amino acids. Germline V CDR1 and CDR2: SGHNT, YYREEE (reference sequence). V gave up 4 bases and J gave up 8 bases, with 16 bases separating them. The CDR3 nucleotides are TGTGCCAGCAGCCCCCCCCCTCCCTTCGATGAGCAGTTCTTC. Its protein product is CASSPPPPFDEQFF.

V is TRBV6-6 and J is TRBJ2-1; weak D call: TRBD2 (6 bases). The V and J ends lost 7 bases and 9 bases respectively, with 19 bases between them. In germline, CDR1 is MNHNY, CDR2 SVGAGI (reference sequence). This CDR3 contains 14 residues. DNA of the CDR3: TGTGCCAGCACCCAGCTTGGGGCGGGAACTGAGCAGTTCTTC. Amino acid sequence: CASTQLGAGTEQFF.

This clone has at least ten counts. The V and J genes are TRBV3-1 (or the pseudogene TRBV3-2) and TRBJ2-3; 9 bases fit TRBD2. The ends lost 1 base at V and 4 bases at J; junction bases unmatched: 6. Per the germline V gene, CDR1 is LGHDT and CDR2 is YNNKEL (reference sequence). CDR3 length equals 16 residues. The CDR3 sequence: CASSQVGGRVPDTQYF. CDR3 DNA: TGTGCCAGCAGCCAAGTAGGCGGGAGGGTCCCAGATACGCAGTATTTT.

The chain employs TRBV15 and TRBJ1-4, with D possibly matching TRBD1 (5 bases). Germline V gives CDR1 LNHNV, CDR2 YYDKDF (reference sequence). The CDR3 totals 16 residues. V was clipped by 2 bases and J by 4 bases, with 14 bases between them. The CDR3 loop is CATSRTSRGFNEKLFF. The CDR3 nucleotides are TGTGCCACCAGCAGAACGTCGCGGGGCTTTAATGAAAAACTGTTTTTT. The full variable domain, in which reference TRBV15 and TRBJ1-4 provide the parts outside the CDR3, is DAMVIQNPRYQVTQFGKPVTLSCSQTLNHNVMYWYQQKSSQAPKLLFHYYDKDFNNEADTPDNFQSRRPNTSFCFLDIRSPGLGDTAMYLCATSRTSRGFNEKLFFGSGTQLSVL.

The CDR3 sequence: CAWSPGTGINEQFF. The CDR3 DNA is TGTGCCTGGAGTCCGGGGACAGGGATAAATGAGCAGTTCTTC. This chain links TRBV30 with TRBJ2-1; 9 nucleotides match TRBD1. The CDR3 is 14 residues long. With 2 bases clipped from V and 7 bases from J, the junction kept 6 bases outside the gene matches. Germline CDR1 GTSNPN, CDR2 SVGIG (reference sequence).

Remarks on this clone: Sequence at one end of the junction differs from germline and may be a read error. The J gene is TRBJ2-5, the V gene TRBV5-1; TRBD2 matches at 8 bases. The germline V gene has CDR1 SGHRS and CDR2 YFSETQ. The CDR3 spans 15 residues. CDR3 in DNA: TGTGCCAGCAGCCTTAGCGGGACTCACCAAGAGACCCAGTACTTC. Translation: CASSLSGTHQETQYF.

The rearrangement links TRBV5-6 to TRBJ2-7; unclear D gene. Per germline, CDR1 SGHDT and CDR2 YYEEEE. The ends were cut back, 3 bases at V and 5 bases at J, with 12 bases in the middle. CDR3 length: 13 amino acids. CDR3 region: CASSSGKAHEQYV. The CDR3 region has the DNA TGTGCCAGCAGCTCGGGTAAGGCGCACGAGCAGTACGTC.

This rearrangement joins TRBV9 to TRBJ2-1, with D possibly TRBD2 on 5 matching bases. The germline CDR1 and CDR2 sequences are SGDLS and YYNGEE. V was clipped by 3 bases and J by 0 bases, with 10 bases between them. The CDR3 sequence is 15 residues long. The CDR3 spells CASSGAGSSYNEQFF. CDR3 coding DNA: TGTGCCAGCAGCGGAGCTGGGAGCTCCTACAATGAGCAGTTCTTC.

The chain carries TRBV7-3 and TRBJ2-6; D gene ambiguous. Trimming cost V 2 bases and J 5 bases, with 10 bases left between them. Germline CDR1 is SGHTA and CDR2 is FQGTGA. The CDR3 loop spans 15 amino acids. As DNA, the CDR3 is TGTGCCAGCAGCTTAGGTCCCCAGAGGGCCAACGTCCTGACTTTC. Its translation is CASSLGPQRANVLTF.

The chain joins TRBV27 to TRBJ1-1; D is perhaps TRBD1 (6 bases). CDR3 length: 15 residues. Germline V lookup: CDR1 MNHEY, CDR2 SMNVEV (reference sequence). Trimming removed 8 bases from V and 0 bases from J, with 16 bases in between. The CDR3 is CASGGHRVMNTEAFF. In nucleotides, the CDR3 is TGTGCCAGCGGGGGACATCGGGTCATGAACACTGAAGCTTTCTTT.

The gene calls are TRBV6-5 and TRBJ1-4, with D unresolved. The V gene's germline CDR1 is MNHEY and CDR2 SVGAGI. Trimming pared 3 bases from V and 0 bases from J, leaving 5 bases between. This CDR3 region has 14 residues. The CDR3 DNA reads TGTGCCAGCAGTTATGAGGCAACTAATGAAAAACTGTTTTTT. Its translation: CASSYEATNEKLFF.

This rearrangement joins TRBV9 to TRBJ2-3; D unresolved. V lost 0 bases to trimming and J lost 1 base, with 6 bases between them. This CDR3 spans 14 amino acids. Germline assignment: CDR1 SGDLS and CDR2 YYNGEE. CDR3 sequence reads: CASSVGVRTDTQYF. The CDR3 DNA reads as TGTGCCAGCAGCGTAGGAGTGCGCACAGATACGCAGTATTTT.

The V and J genes are TRBV6-4 and TRBJ2-4; 8 bases are a match to TRBD1. Germline CDR1 and CDR2: MRHNA and SNTAGT. This CDR3 region has 15 residues. The junction had 1 base not matched to a gene; V was cut back by 0 bases and J by 3 bases. The CDR3 DNA follows: TGTGCCAGCAGTGACTCGACAGGGGTCAAAAACATTCAGTACTTC. The encoded protein is CASSDSTGVKNIQYF.